A single sample gave rise to the 4 T cell receptor beta chains below, sequenced in a study of T cell responses to AZD1222 COVID-19 vaccine. Generated by immunoSEQ multiplex PCR, the TCRdb table keeps only in-frame clones and is missing some. The table includes approximately 110,000 clones, around 92% detected once. The sample consisted of peripheral blood, taken 28 days after the second AZD1222 dose. Receptors were obtained from an adult who received the AZD1222 COVID-19 vaccine.

This chain links TRBV3-1 (or the pseudogene TRBV3-2) with TRBJ1-4; TRBD1 aligns across 9 bases. The germline V gene encodes CDR1 LGHDT and CDR2 YNNKEL (reference sequence). Trimming at V came to 4 bases and at J to 8 bases, leaving 5 bases not matched to a gene. The CDR3 covers 14 residues. CDR3 protein: CASSPTGGDEKLFF. The CDR3 DNA sequence: TGTGCCAGCAGCCCTACAGGGGGCGACGAAAAACTGTTTTTT.

The CDR3 spells CASSLRTGAYEQYF. In DNA form, the CDR3 reads TGTGCCAGTAGTTTACGGACAGGGGCCTACGAGCAGTACTTC. V and J are TRBV19 and TRBJ2-7; 9 nucleotides align to TRBD1. V dropped 5 bases and J dropped 2; count of bases not matched to a gene: 4. The CDR3 is made up of 14 amino acids. Germline CDR1 LNHDA, CDR2 SQIVND (reference sequence).

This clone was detected only a few times. The chain couples TRBV5-1 to TRBJ2-5; 7 bases agree with TRBD1. The V and J ends lost 1 base and 4 bases, in that order; junction bases with no gene match: 4. This CDR3 has 14 residues. Germline V gene lookup returns CDR1 SGHRS and CDR2 YFSETQ. The CDR3 nucleotides read TGCGCCAGCAGCTTGCTAGAGGGGGCAGAGACCCAGTACTTC. Its protein product is CASSLLEGAETQYF. Full variable domain (missing parts from reference TRBV5-1 and TRBJ2-5): KAGVTQTPRYLIKTRGQQVTLSCSPISGHRSVSWYQQTPGQGLQFLFEYFSETQRNKGNFPGRFSGRQFSNSRSEMNVSTLELGDSALYLCASSLLEGAETQYFGPGTRLLVL.

This chain uses TRBV19 with TRBJ1-5; no reliable D call. Trimming removed 9 bases at V and 7 bases at J, with 16 bases between. The germline V gene encodes CDR1 LNHDA and CDR2 SQIVND (reference sequence). This CDR3 region has 13 residues. CDR3 nucleotide sequence: TGTGCCAGCCTTCCCGGGGAAGGCCAGCCCCAGCATTTT. Its translation is CASLPGEGQPQHF.